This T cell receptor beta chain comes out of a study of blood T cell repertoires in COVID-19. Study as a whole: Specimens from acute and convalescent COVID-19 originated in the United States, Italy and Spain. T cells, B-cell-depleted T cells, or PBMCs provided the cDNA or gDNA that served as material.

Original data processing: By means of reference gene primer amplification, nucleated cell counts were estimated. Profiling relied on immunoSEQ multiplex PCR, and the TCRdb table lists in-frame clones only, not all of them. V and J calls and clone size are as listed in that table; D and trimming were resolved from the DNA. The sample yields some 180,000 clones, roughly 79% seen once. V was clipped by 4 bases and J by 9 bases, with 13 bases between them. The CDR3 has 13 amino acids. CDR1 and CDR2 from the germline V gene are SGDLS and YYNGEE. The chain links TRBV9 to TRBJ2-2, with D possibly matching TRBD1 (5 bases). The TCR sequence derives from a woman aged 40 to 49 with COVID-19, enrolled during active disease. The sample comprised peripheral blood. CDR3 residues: CASSREQVRELFF. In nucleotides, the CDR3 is TGTGCCAGCAGCCGTGAACAGGTCAGGGAGCTGTTTTTT.